This T cell receptor (beta chain) appears in the sequencing data of a study of shared clonotypes between healthy human individuals. Overall study context: Samples came from a couple of female and three male donors aged 18 to 49. Study-wide results and caveats: Blood was the only sampled material, and tissue repertoires likely differ. Sequencing of the sorted subsets was shown by rarefaction to be incomplete despite large depth. Having only a few donors restricted how much genetic and exposure-history diversity was captured.

Per the germline V gene, CDR1 is MNHEY and CDR2 is SVGAGI. The CDR3 is 15 amino acids. The ends were cut back, 2 bases at V and 2 bases at J, with 12 bases in the middle. Some clones are missing from TCRdb's copy, which holds only in-frame ones; the method was immunoSEQ multiplex PCR. The sample carries about 1 million clones, approximately 68% recorded once. As regards this clone: Its target is unknown.

The origin of this receptor is a man younger than 35 in good health. Sequencing used memory CD4+ T cells sorted from blood. Subset: CD45RA-negative fraction. This chain joins TRBV6-5 and TRBJ1-2, with D maybe TRBD1 (5 bases). The CDR3 bases are TGTGCCAGCAGTTACCCGACAGAAACGAACTATGGCTACACCTTC. Protein: CASSYPTETNYGYTF.